This T cell receptor beta chain was identified in a study of tumor and adjacent non-tumor tissue in lung cancer (dated by TCRdb to about 2018). Turning to the overall study: Patients with adenocarcinoma (about 12), squamous cell carcinoma (2) and small cell lung cancer (1) were included in the cohort. For each patient, one tumor sample and one normal lung sample were taken, giving around 30 paired specimens that underwent TCRbeta CDR3 sequencing. Among the roughly 15 patients, ages ranged from roughly 31 to 76 years, some ten were men and 5 were women, and disease was TNM stage I to III. Sequencing produced about 130,000,000 productive TCRbeta reads in total, an average of about 4.17 million reads per sample. Bulk TCRbeta repertoires were compared between lung tumor tissue and matched distant non-tumor lung tissue obtained from 15 lung cancer patients.

The germline V gene supplies CDR1 SGHDT and CDR2 YYEEEE. From the cysteine through the phenylalanine, the CDR3 covers 14 amino acids. Here the CDR3 DNA is all that survives: 42 bases in frame from base 1. Bulk unsorted tissue served as the source for RNA extraction, and RNA quality was assessed using a NanoDrop ND-1000 and an Agilent 2100. All donors had newly diagnosed lung cancer, had not received prior chemotherapy, and were admitted for thoracic surgery in China between August and November 2014. Anyone who had undergone radiotherapy or chemotherapy before, or who had another cancer at the same time, was left out of the study. Surgical tissue pieces of about 1-2.3 cm3 were preserved in RNAlater solution and were kept at -80 degrees C until use. Results and caveats for the whole study, not just this receptor: Younger patients had significantly higher TCR diversity, and higher tumor TCR diversity was associated with shorter overall and disease-free survival. Peripheral blood was not sequenced, so blood TCRbeta repertoires in these lung cancer patients were not examined. Tumor tissue showed significantly higher TCR diversity (inverse Simpson) than normal lung tissue, at 431.37 vs 166.20 (P = 0.0075, Mann-Whitney U test). The methods do not name the sequencing platform or mention unique molecular identifiers. The top 100 clones accounted for a significantly larger cumulative portion of the repertoire in normal lung than in tumor tissue. Only about 16 patients were included in the cohort, and the need for larger samples and more detailed clinical data was noted by the authors.

Libraries were prepared through multiplex PCR. This sample was sequenced with an Illumina HiSeq 2500. TCRbeta libraries were constructed through three rounds of nested PCR with primers (Table S4) according to protocols adapted from ARM-PCR. Before sequencing, PCR products of 200-500 bp were excised from the gel and purified with the QIAquick gel extraction kit. The authors processed their data as follows. Reads were cleaned with Trimmomatic, merged with FLASH into complete CDR3 sequences, and assigned to V(D)J germline segments with MiTCR. VDJtools was used to compute clonal diversity as the inverse Simpson's index. A read counted as productive if the sequence was in-frame and lacked a premature stop codon. TCRdb trimmed the raw reads at Q25, called clones with MiXCR and kept productive beta chains. Rows are unified per CDR3 protein, each entry keeping the most common DNA and genes. TCRdb, not the original authors, processed these V and J calls. Here the sample has about 75,000 distinct CDR3 sequences; 60% to 80% occur a single time. The ten largest clones add up to 12% of the sample.

As concerns this clonotype: The antigen it recognizes is unknown. The germline gene is not matched at one end of the junction; a read error may be the cause.

This sequence was found in a woman between 45 and 60 years old with non-small cell lung cancer. The sequenced sample consisted of lung tumor tissue. The sequence links TRBV5-6 to TRBJ1-2, with the D gene uncertain. The CDR3 is CVSSLVQDAYSYTF. The nucleotide sequence is TGTGTCAGCAGCTTGGTCCAGGATGCCTATAGCTACACCTTC. The CDR3, completed at both ends by the reference TRBV5-6 and TRBJ1-2 genes, gives the full variable domain DAGVTQSPTHLIKTRGQQVTLRCSPKSGHDTVSWYQQALGQGPQFIFQYYEEEERQRGNFPDRFSGHQFPNYSSELNVNALLLGDSALYLCVSSLVQDAYSYTFGSGTRLTVV.